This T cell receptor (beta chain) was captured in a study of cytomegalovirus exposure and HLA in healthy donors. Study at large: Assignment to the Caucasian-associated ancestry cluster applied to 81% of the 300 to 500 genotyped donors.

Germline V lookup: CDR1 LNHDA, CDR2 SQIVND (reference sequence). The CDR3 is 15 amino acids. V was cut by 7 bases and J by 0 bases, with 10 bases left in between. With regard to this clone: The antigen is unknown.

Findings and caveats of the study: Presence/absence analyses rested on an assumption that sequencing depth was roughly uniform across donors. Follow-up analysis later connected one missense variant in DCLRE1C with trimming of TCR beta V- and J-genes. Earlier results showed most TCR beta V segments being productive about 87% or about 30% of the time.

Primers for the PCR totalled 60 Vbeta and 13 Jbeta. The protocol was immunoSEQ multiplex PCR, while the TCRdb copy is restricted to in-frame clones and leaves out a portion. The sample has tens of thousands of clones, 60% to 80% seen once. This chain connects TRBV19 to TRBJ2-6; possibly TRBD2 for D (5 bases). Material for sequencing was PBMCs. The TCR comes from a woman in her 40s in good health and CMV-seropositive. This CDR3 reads CASTRDSSGANVLTF. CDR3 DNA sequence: TGTGCCAGTACTCGGGATAGCTCTGGGGCCAACGTCCTGACTTTC.